A selection of T cell receptor beta chains follows, all from one sample in a study of T cell repertoires in cytomegalovirus infection. TCRdb reprocessed the reads via MiXCR and lists one record per CDR3 protein. This table holds approximately 280,000 distinct CDR3 sequences, less than 25% found once. Their target antigens are unknown. Specimen: cultured PBMCs, collected from culture after CMV antigen stimulation. Receptors originate from a human donor in good health (CMV status not recorded). Some clones in this sample may be carry-over from other donors' samples. Both conserved end residues are part of each CDR3. The D gene is left open where the match is weak. Expanded clones are given a class, and other clones once, few, many or no size at all.

size,D,J,V,CDR3,DNA
.,.,TRBJ1-6,TRBV19,CASSIQGNSPLHF,TGTGCCAGTAGTATACAGGGGAATTCACCCCTCCACTTT
.,TRBD1,TRBJ1-5,TRBV19,CASGGQPSNQPQHF,TGTGCCAGTGGGGGACAGCCTAGCAATCAGCCCCAGCATTTT
few,.,TRBJ1-6,TRBV20-1,CSASPQGGSPLHF,TGCAGTGCTAGCCCCCAGGGCGGGTCACCCCTCCACTTT
few,TRBD2,TRBJ2-1,TRBV6-2/TRBV6-3,CASSLAGGVGNEQFF,TGTGCCAGCAGTCTAGCGGGAGGGGTGGGGAATGAGCAGTTCTTC
few,TRBD1,TRBJ1-3,TRBV7-6,CASTGTGTNTIYF,TGTGCCAGCACCGGGACAGGGACCAACACCATATATTTT
few,TRBD1,TRBJ1-5,TRBV28,CASSLRTGDNQPQHF,TGTGCCAGCAGTCTGAGGACAGGGGACAATCAGCCCCAGCATTTT
few,.,TRBJ1-5,TRBV6-2/TRBV6-3,CASSRANLHQPQHF,TGTGCCAGCAGCCGGGCCAACCTCCACCAGCCCCAGCATTTT
few,TRBD2,TRBJ2-1,TRBV7-9,CASSLLAGGEQFF,TGTGCCAGCAGCTTACTAGCGGGAGGTGAGCAGTTCTTC
.,.,TRBJ2-5,TRBV25-1,CASSALWGGGKETQYF,TGTGCCAGCAGTGCCCTTTGGGGAGGAGGTAAAGAGACCCAGTACTTC
few,TRBD1,TRBJ1-2,TRBV12-3/TRBV12-4,CASSYLGQGEAGYTF,TGTGCCAGCAGTTACCTGGGACAGGGGGAAGCTGGCTACACCTTC
many,.,TRBJ2-1,TRBV29-1,CSVEEWGGGQWNEQFF,TGCAGCGTTGAAGAATGGGGTGGCGGCCAATGGAATGAGCAGTTCTTC
many,.,TRBJ2-2,TRBV7-3,CASSLRRQGELFF,TGTGCCAGCAGCTTACGGCGGCAAGGGGAGCTGTTTTTT
.,TRBD2,TRBJ2-3,TRBV11-2,CASSELAGVPDTQYF,TGTGCCAGCAGCGAACTAGCGGGAGTCCCAGATACGCAGTATTTT
few,.,TRBJ1-3,TRBV6-5,CASSYSGQGTTGNTIYF,TGTGCCAGCAGTTACTCGGGGCAGGGGACCACTGGAAACACCATATATTTT
.,TRBD2,TRBJ2-3,TRBV10-3,CALSVAGGSDTQYF,TGTGCCCTCAGCGTAGCGGGAGGCTCAGATACGCAGTATTTT
.,.,TRBJ2-1,TRBV11-2,CASSSSTGSYNEQFF,TGTGCCAGCAGCTCGTCGACGGGCTCCTACAATGAGCAGTTCTTC
.,.,TRBJ2-7,TRBV20-1,CSAKPLRVVGYEQYF,TGCAGTGCTAAGCCCCTCAGGGTAGTCGGATACGAGCAGTACTTC
many,TRBD1,TRBJ1-1,TRBV7-2,CASSLGRGSTEAFF,TGTGCCAGCAGCTTAGGCAGGGGGAGCACTGAAGCTTTCTTT
few,TRBD1,TRBJ2-4,TRBV7-9,CASSPGTAVAKNIQYF,TGTGCCAGCAGCCCCGGGACAGCCGTAGCCAAAAACATTCAGTACTTC
few,.,TRBJ1-2,TRBV12-3/TRBV12-4,CASSPLLQGYGYTF,TGTGCCAGCAGCCCACTTCTACAGGGTTATGGCTACACCTTC
.,TRBD2,TRBJ2-3,TRBV5-4,CASSDRRGSTDTQYF,TGTGCCAGCAGCGACCGGCGGGGGAGCACAGATACGCAGTATTTT
many,TRBD1,TRBJ1-5,TRBV7-8,CASSVRGRGNQPQHF,TGTGCCAGCAGCGTCAGGGGGCGAGGCAATCAGCCCCAGCATTTT
.,.,TRBJ2-5,TRBV10-3,CATTHRRDQETQYF,TGTGCCACAACCCACCGGAGGGACCAAGAGACCCAGTACTTC
.,.,TRBJ2-3,TRBV19,CASSIGAGTTDTQYF,TGTGCCAGTAGTATAGGGGCCGGGACCACAGATACGCAGTATTTT
.,.,TRBJ2-3,TRBV7-3,CASSRFGPTGDTQYF,TGTGCCAGCAGCCGGTTCGGACCGACCGGGGATACGCAGTATTTT
many,.,TRBJ1-1,TRBV10-3,CAISDRDTEAFF,TGTGCCATCAGTGACAGGGACACTGAAGCTTTCTTT
.,.,TRBJ2-3,TRBV9,CASSPTGLDTQYF,TGTGCCAGCTCCCCGACAGGCCTTGATACGCAGTATTTT
once,TRBD2,TRBJ2-5,TRBV12-3/TRBV12-4,CASSLFRGGEGYQETQYF,TGTGCCAGCAGTTTATTTCGCGGGGGGGAAGGGTACCAAGAGACCCAGTACTTC
many,TRBD2,TRBJ2-1,TRBV12-3/TRBV12-4,CASSKTSGTYNEQFF,TGTGCCAGCAGTAAAACTAGCGGGACCTACAATGAGCAGTTCTTC